This entry lists 8 T cell receptor beta chains sequenced from one sample in a study of memory CD4+ T cells and cytomegalovirus serostatus. Libraries were prepared by immunoSEQ multiplex PCR; TCRdb keeps only in-frame clonotypes and omits some of them. The sample lists about 46,000 clones, roughly 80% seen once, with less than 0.75% in the top ten. Single viable CD3+CD4+CD8-CD45RO+ cells were sorted as the memory CD4+ T cells. Sequencing was done on a sample of memory CD4+ T cells from blood. Every receptor here comes from an adult in good health and CMV-seronegative.

This chain uses TRBV6-6 with TRBJ2-1, with 7 bases aligning to TRBD1. The CDR3 sequence is 16 residues long. Trimming cost V 7 bases and J 1 base; bases outside gene matches: 10. From germline, CDR1 is MNHNY and CDR2 SVGAGI (reference sequence). CDR3 in DNA: TGTGCCAGCAACAGGGGCGGACTTGGGTCCTACAATGAGCAGTTCTTC. It encodes CASNRGGLGSYNEQFF.

V and J are TRBV7-9 and TRBJ2-7; D is ambiguous. The length of the CDR3 is 11 residues. V was clipped by 1 base and J by 5 bases, with 3 bases between them. Germline values: CDR1 SEHNR, CDR2 FQNEAQ (reference sequence). CDR3 sequence: CASSLEDEQYF. CDR3 nucleotide sequence: TGTGCCAGCAGCTTAGAGGACGAGCAGTACTTC. Filled out from reference TRBV7-9 and TRBJ2-7, the complete variable domain reads DTGVSQNPRHKITKRGQNVTFRCDPISEHNRLYWYRQTLGQGPEFLTYFQNEAQLEKSRLLSDRFSAERPKGSFSTLEIQRTEQGDSAMYLCASSLEDEQYFGPGTRLTVT.

V and J are TRBV19 and TRBJ2-5, with 7 bases fitting TRBD1. Looked up from germline, CDR1 is LNHDA and CDR2 is SQIVND (reference sequence). The CDR3 length is 16 residues. Germline trimming cut 2 bases from V and 4 bases from J; bases unmatched to any gene: 10. This CDR3 reads CASSILPTGHGETQYF. CDR3 DNA sequence: TGTGCCAGTAGTATATTACCGACAGGGCATGGAGAGACCCAGTACTTC.

The V call is TRBV7-6, the J call TRBJ2-3; 8 nucleotides line up with TRBD2. Germline CDR1 SGHVS, CDR2 FNYEAQ. This CDR3 region has 15 residues. Trimming at V came to 5 bases and at J to 2 bases, leaving 6 bases not matched to a gene. CDR3 region: CASSPRGGYTDTQYF. The CDR3 bases are TGTGCCAGCAGCCCTCGGGGGGGCTACACAGATACGCAGTATTTT.

This clone was observed a few times. The chain employs TRBV18 and TRBJ2-3; 7 bases are a match to TRBD2. Per the germline V gene, CDR1 is KGHSH and CDR2 is LQKENI. This CDR3 is 17 amino acids long. With 5 bases clipped from V and 2 bases from J, the junction kept 13 bases outside the gene matches. The CDR3, as DNA: TGTGCCAGCTCATTAGAGACGGGACTACCTATCACAGATACGCAGTATTTT. Translated, it gives CASSLETGLPITDTQYF.

This clone was observed a few times. This sequence joins TRBV4-3 and TRBJ2-1; 16 bases map to TRBD2. The length of the CDR3 is 17 residues. The ends lost 2 bases at V and 10 bases at J; junction bases unmatched: 8. Germline loops: CDR1 LGHNA, CDR2 YSLEER. The CDR3 nucleotides read TGCGCCAGCAGCCAAACACCGGGACTAGCGGGGGGGCAAGAGCAGTTCTTC. As protein: CASSQTPGLAGGQEQFF.

This clone has only a few counts. The V call is TRBV4-1, the J call TRBJ1-4; 9 nucleotides match TRBD1. The germline V gene encodes CDR1 MGHRA and CDR2 YSYEKL. The junction had 3 bases not matched to a gene; V was cut back by 2 bases and J by 5 bases. This CDR3 spans 15 amino acids. CDR3 nucleotide sequence: TGCGCCAGCAGCCAACACAGGGGGCGAAATGAAAAACTGTTTTTT. This gives the protein CASSQHRGRNEKLFF.

The V call is TRBV5-1, the J call TRBJ2-7, with a tentative D call TRBD1 (5 bases). Germline CDR1 reads SGHRS; CDR2 reads YFSETQ. The CDR3 loop spans 15 amino acids. Trimming took off 0 bases at V and 1 base at J, with 11 bases between the two ends. CDR3 sequence: CASSLGPGSSYEQYF. In DNA, the CDR3 is TGCGCCAGCAGCTTGGGTCCAGGGTCGTCCTACGAGCAGTACTTC.